The rows below give T cell receptor beta chains drawn from one sample of a study of T-cell reconstitution after alpha-beta-depleted transplantation in children. One entry per CDR3 protein results from TCRdb running MiXCR on the PCR reads. The data contain hundreds of thousands of distinct CDR3 sequences, 10% of them singletons. The sample here was PBMCs, taken before TCRalphabeta/CD19-depleted stem cell transplant. The receptors were sampled from a boy in the first two years of life with acute myeloid leukemia, due to receive a stem cell transplant. Each CDR3 is given with its conserved first and last residue. The order of the fields is D gene, clone size, J gene, V gene, CDR3 DNA, CDR3 protein. D genes are given only for firm matches. Clone size appears in some rows only: once, few, many, or a class for an expanded clone.

.	.	TRBJ1-4	TRBV6-5	TGTGCCAGCAGTTTGTACACAGCAACTAATGAAAAACTGTTTTTT	CASSLYTATNEKLFF
TRBD2	few	TRBJ2-3	TRBV30	TGTGCCTGGGAACTAGCGGGGGTGGCAGATACGCAGTATTTT	CAWELAGVADTQYF
.	many	TRBJ2-2	TRBV15	TGTGCCACCAGCAGAGAAATGGGCAGGGCCTCTACCGGGGAGCTGTTTTTT	CATSREMGRASTGELFF
.	few	TRBJ1-1	TRBV28	TGTGCCAGCAGTTTAGTCAGGAAGAACACTGAAGCTTTCTTT	CASSLVRKNTEAFF
TRBD2	.	TRBJ2-2	TRBV4-3	TGCGCCAGCAGCCAAGAACCCAGCGGGGGGGCCATCGACACCGGGGAGCTGTTTTTT	CASSQEPSGGAIDTGELFF
TRBD1	many	TRBJ2-2	TRBV14	TGTGCCAGCAGCCAACGGACAGGGACCGGGGAGCTGTTTTTT	CASSQRTGTGELFF
TRBD2	many	TRBJ2-5	TRBV11-2	TGTGCCAGCAGCCCGGGCTCGGGGGGAGAGACCCAGTACTTC	CASSPGSGGETQYF
.	many	TRBJ2-1	TRBV20-1	TGCAGTGCTAGAGATCCCAACCGGGAGTCCAATCCCAATGAGCAGTTCTTC	CSARDPNRESNPNEQFF
.	many	TRBJ2-2	TRBV28	TGTGCCAGCAGTTCCAGCCTTCCGAAGACAGGCACCGGGGAGCTGTTTTTT	CASSSSLPKTGTGELFF
TRBD1	few	TRBJ2-4	TRBV5-1	TGCGCCAGCAGCTACGAGGGACAGGGACTTTTAGCCAAAAACATTCAGTACTTC	CASSYEGQGLLAKNIQYF
TRBD1	.	TRBJ1-4	TRBV7-2	TGTGCCAGCAGCCCCCCAGGGGGGCTTAATGAAAAACTGTTTTTT	CASSPPGGLNEKLFF
TRBD1	many	TRBJ2-3	TRBV12-3/TRBV12-4	TGTGCCAGCAGCTCAACAGGGGGCCGGGGCACAGATACGCAGTATTTT	CASSSTGGRGTDTQYF
.	.	TRBJ1-2	TRBV7-2	TGTGCCAGCAGCTGGAGCGGGAACTATGGCTACACCTTC	CASSWSGNYGYTF
TRBD1	many	TRBJ1-6	TRBV11-2	TGTGCCAGCAGCTCGGGGACAGGTGGCAACTCACCCCTCCACTTT	CASSSGTGGNSPLHF
TRBD1	many	TRBJ2-3	TRBV5-1	TGCGCCAGCAGCTCAATTCCCGGGGGACAGGGTAGAACAGATACGCAGTATTTT	CASSSIPGGQGRTDTQYF
.	many	TRBJ2-7	TRBV7-9	TGTGCCAGCAGCTGGCAGCAGGGGCTCGAGCAGTACTTC	CASSWQQGLEQYF
.	few	TRBJ2-5	TRBV10-3	TGTGCCATCAATCGGGTCCGAGGGGAGACCCAGTACTTC	CAINRVRGETQYF
TRBD2	many	TRBJ2-3	TRBV7-9	TGTGCCAGCAGCCTAGCGGAGGGGCCTAGCACAGATACGCAGTATTTT	CASSLAEGPSTDTQYF
.	many	TRBJ2-7	TRBV27	TGTGCCAGCAGTGTCACACCTTTACGGAACGAGCAGTACTTC	CASSVTPLRNEQYF
.	many	TRBJ2-2	TRBV7-9	TGTGCCAGCAGCTTAGACGCTCCGAACACCGGGGAGCTGTTTTTT	CASSLDAPNTGELFF
TRBD1	many	TRBJ1-6	TRBV27	TGTGCCAGCAGTTTAGACAGACAGGGTCGGTCACCCCTCCACTTT	CASSLDRQGRSPLHF
.	few	TRBJ1-2	TRBV7-9	TGTGCCAGCAGCCCGGGGTCCGTATACTACGGCTACACCTTC	CASSPGSVYYGYTF
TRBD2	few	TRBJ2-1	TRBV20-1	TGCAGTGCTGAGCTAGCGGGCCCTTACAATGAGCAGTTCTTC	CSAELAGPYNEQFF
TRBD2	many	TRBJ2-6	TRBV7-3	TGTGCCAGCAGCCCCCATACTAGCGGGATACCCGGGGCCAACGTCCTGACTTTC	CASSPHTSGIPGANVLTF
TRBD2	many	TRBJ2-7	TRBV4-2	TGTGCCAGCAGCCAAGAGGCACTAGCGGCGCCCTACGAGCAGTACTTC	CASSQEALAAPYEQYF
TRBD1	many	TRBJ2-2	TRBV5-6	TGTGCCAGCAGCCCCCTCCAGGGGGACACCGGGGAGCTGTTTTTT	CASSPLQGDTGELFF
.	many	TRBJ2-2	TRBV7-2	TGTGCCAGCAGCTTAGGGCAGACCGGGGAGCTGTTTTTT	CASSLGQTGELFF
.	many	TRBJ1-2	TRBV7-9	TGTGCCAGCAGCTCCGCCGGGACTCTAACGGAGGGCTACACCTTC	CASSSAGTLTEGYTF
TRBD1	many	TRBJ2-7	TRBV20-1	TGCAGTGCTAGTCGGACAGGGGTTGGCGAGCAGTACTTC	CSASRTGVGEQYF
.	.	TRBJ2-7	TRBV10-3	TGTGCCATCAGTCGGACAGTAGATTACGAGCAGTACTTC	CAISRTVDYEQYF
.	many	TRBJ2-1	TRBV29-1	TGCAGCGTTGCCCAGGGGGGAAATGAGCAGTTCTTC	CSVAQGGNEQFF
.	many	TRBJ2-3	TRBV5-5	TGTGCCAGCAGCTCCGTCGGCGGGGGCACAGATACGCAGTATTTT	CASSSVGGGTDTQYF
TRBD2	.	TRBJ2-7	TRBV20-1	TGCAGTGCTATAATACTAGCGGGAGGGCTCGAGCAGTACTTC	CSAIILAGGLEQYF
TRBD1	many	TRBJ1-2	TRBV24-1	TGTGCCACCAGTGATTTGGGGGACAGGGCTAACTATGGCTACACCTTC	CATSDLGDRANYGYTF
.	many	TRBJ2-3	TRBV9	TGTGCCAGCAGCGTAGCTTTAGGGCGCACAGATACGCAGTATTTT	CASSVALGRTDTQYF
TRBD2	many	TRBJ2-7	TRBV6-5	TGTGCCAGCAGTTACTCAGGCGGGGGGCCTTCCTACGAGCAGTACTTC	CASSYSGGGPSYEQYF
TRBD2	few	TRBJ2-1	TRBV30	TGTGCCTGGAGTATGGGACTAGCGAGTGAGCAGTTCTTC	CAWSMGLASEQFF
TRBD2	many	TRBJ2-1	TRBV4-3	TGCGCCAGCAGCCAAGGACTAGCGGGACTAGGGGAGCAGTTCTTC	CASSQGLAGLGEQFF
TRBD1	few	TRBJ2-7	TRBV6-2/TRBV6-3	TGTGCCAGCAGACGACAGGGGTCCTATCGCTACGAGCAGTACTTC	CASRRQGSYRYEQYF
.	many	TRBJ2-2	TRBV28	TGTGCCAGCAGTCGACTCGGGTGGTCGAACACCGGGGAGCTGTTTTTT	CASSRLGWSNTGELFF
.	.	TRBJ2-1	TRBV4-3	TGCGCCAGCAGCCAAGAGGGGGGAGCAACGAATGAGCAGTTCTTC	CASSQEGGATNEQFF
.	many	TRBJ1-6	TRBV27	TGTGCCAGCAGTTTCTCGACAGGCTATAATTCACCCCTCCACTTT	CASSFSTGYNSPLHF
.	many	TRBJ2-6	TRBV6-1	TGTGCCAGCAGGCCGACAGCCTCTGGGGCCAACGTCCTGACTTTC	CASRPTASGANVLTF
.	.	TRBJ1-1	TRBV6-5	TGTGCCAGCAGTTACGGGGGGTTGAACACTGAAGCTTTCTTT	CASSYGGLNTEAFF
.	many	TRBJ2-7	TRBV7-2	TGTGCCAGCAGCTTAGGCCTGGCCGGCGAGCAGTACTTC	CASSLGLAGEQYF
.	many	TRBJ1-1	TRBV6-1	TGTGCCAGCAGGGCATCGACAGATAACACTGAAGCTTTCTTT	CASRASTDNTEAFF
TRBD2	many	TRBJ2-1	TRBV28	TGTGCCAGCAGTTTCCAGCGGGAGTTGGATGAGCAGTTCTTC	CASSFQRELDEQFF
.	many	TRBJ2-2	TRBV6-1	TGTGCCAGCACTACCACAGGGATGAGCGGAACCGGGGAGCTGTTTTTT	CASTTTGMSGTGELFF
.	many	TRBJ2-7	TRBV11-2	TGTGCCAGCAGCTCCTTTCTAGCGAGCGAGCAGTACTTC	CASSSFLASEQYF
.	many	TRBJ2-5	TRBV5-5	TGTGCCAGCAGCTTGGAGGGTGTAGAGACCCAGTACTTC	CASSLEGVETQYF
.	many	TRBJ1-5	TRBV7-2	TGTGCCAGCAGCTTAGTGTCAGGGGGCAATCAGCCCCAGCATTTT	CASSLVSGGNQPQHF